The 19 T cell receptor beta chains reported below all come from one sample, sequenced in a study of blood T cell repertoires in COVID-19. Using immunoSEQ multiplex PCR, the repertoire was profiled, and TCRdb retains in-frame clones only, with some absent. The sample comprises approximately 220,000 clones, about 86% of which are singletons, and 3.8% rests with the top ten. The sequenced sample was PBMCs or T cells enriched from blood (not recorded which). The receptors shown here come from a woman aged 40 to 50 with acute COVID-19.

The chain couples TRBV28 to TRBJ2-7; no clear D. V was pared by 2 bases and J by 4 bases, with 6 bases between. The CDR3 totals 12 residues. The germline CDR1 and CDR2 sequences are MDHEN and SYDVKM. CDR3 DNA sequence: TGTGCCAGCAGTTTAGGTAGATACGAGCAGTACTTC. Protein product: CASSLGRYEQYF.

The chain has TRBV10-1 and TRBJ1-5, with 8 bases lining up with TRBD1. The V gene end was trimmed by 2 bases and the J gene end by 4 bases; junction bases not matched to a gene: 1. CDR1 is WNHNN and CDR2 is SYGVQD in the germline V gene (reference sequence). The CDR3 consists of 14 residues. CDR3 residues: CASSERDRNQPQHF. The CDR3 nucleotides read TGCGCCAGCAGTGAGCGGGACAGGAATCAGCCCCAGCATTTT.

This clone was recorded a few times. The V call is TRBV7-8, the J call TRBJ1-5; D might be TRBD1 (6 bases). CDR1 SGHVS and CDR2 FQNEAQ come from the germline V gene. V lost 2 bases, J lost 5 bases, and 10 bases lay in between. This CDR3 contains 14 residues. CDR3 nucleotides: TGTGCCAGCAGCTTAAGAGGGGGTGATCAGCCCCAGCATTTT. The encoded protein is CASSLRGGDQPQHF.

The rearrangement links TRBV7-2 to TRBJ1-3; TRBD1 is a possible D gene (6 bases). The germline gives CDR1 SGHTA, CDR2 FQGNSA. V was trimmed by 1 base and J by 0 bases, leaving 13 bases between them. This CDR3 region has 17 residues. The CDR3 spells CASSLVAGHLSGNTIYF. DNA of the CDR3: TGTGCCAGCAGCTTAGTAGCGGGACACCTCTCTGGAAACACCATATATTTT.

The rearrangement joins TRBV30 to TRBJ2-7; possible D gene TRBD2, 5 bases. Germline lookup yields CDR1 GTSNPN and CDR2 SVGIG (reference sequence). Trimming took 2 bases from V and 2 from J, leaving 16 bases between them. The CDR3 has 15 amino acids. DNA for the CDR3: TGTGCCTGGAGTCCGCCCCGGGGTTCGGCCTACGAGCAGTACTTC. Translating gives CAWSPPRGSAYEQYF.

The table lists this clone with a count of one. This sequence joins TRBV11-3 and TRBJ2-7; D unclear. This CDR3 comprises 13 residues. Trimming took off 6 bases at V and 5 bases at J, with 14 bases between the two ends. CDR1 is SGHNT and CDR2 is YENEEA in the germline V gene. CDR3: CASRHKLRHEQYF. The CDR3 DNA reads as TGTGCCAGCAGACACAAACTACGCCACGAGCAGTACTTC.

The J gene is TRBJ1-1, the V gene TRBV28; TRBD1 matches 7 bases. After removal of 10 bases from V and 4 bases from J, the junction contained 6 bases not matched to a gene. The germline CDR1 and CDR2 sequences are MDHEN and SYDVKM. CDR3 length: 12 amino acids. The CDR3 sequence is CATRQGSTEAFF. The CDR3 region has the DNA TGTGCCACCCGACAGGGTTCCACTGAAGCTTTCTTT.

This chain joins TRBV28 and TRBJ1-5; the D gene is possibly TRBD1 (6 bases). CDR1 is MDHEN, CDR2 SYDVKM, per germline. The CDR3 is 14 amino acids. Trimming stripped 7 bases from V and 5 bases from J, with 15 bases between. The CDR3 nucleotides read TGTGCCAGCAAAGAGGGGGTCGGGGATCAGCCCCAGCATTTT. This gives the protein CASKEGVGDQPQHF.

V gene TRBV6-2 or TRBV6-3 combines with J gene TRBJ2-6; possibly TRBD1 for D (6 bases). The CDR3 is 18 amino acids. V dropped 0 bases and J dropped 2 bases, with 14 bases sitting between them. The germline gives CDR1 MNHEY, CDR2 SVGEGT. The CDR3 protein is CASSYSGQGLAGANVLTF. The CDR3 nucleotides read TGTGCCAGCAGTTACTCCGGGCAGGGGCTAGCTGGGGCCAACGTCCTGACTTTC.

The gene calls are TRBV28 and TRBJ1-1, with 9 bases identical to TRBD1. Trimming at V came to 5 bases and at J to 5 bases, leaving 6 bases not matched to a gene. The CDR3 runs 14 residues. Germline V gene data show CDR1 as MDHEN and CDR2 as SYDVKM. The CDR3, as DNA: TGTGCCAGCAGTCCCGGGACAGGGATGACTGAAGCTTTCTTT. Amino acids: CASSPGTGMTEAFF.

V usage is TRBV4-1 and J usage is TRBJ2-7; 10 nucleotides match TRBD1. CDR3 size: 14 residues. Germline V gene data show CDR1 as MGHRA and CDR2 as YSYEKL. V was pared by 4 bases and J by 4 bases, with 4 bases of the junction left unmatched. CDR3 in DNA: TGCGCCAGCAGCCCCGGGACAGGGGTGTACGAGCAGTACTTC. The encoded protein is CASSPGTGVYEQYF.

This clone appeared a few times. The chain couples TRBV15 to TRBJ2-7, with TRBD1 matching over 8 bases. The CDR3 spans 15 residues. Germline CDR1 reads LNHNV; CDR2 reads YYDKDF (reference sequence). V shed 5 bases, J shed 4 bases, and the junction held 10 bases outside the gene matches. As DNA, the CDR3 is TGTGCCACCAGCGGCTTGAGGCAGGGGGCGTACGAGCAGTACTTC. Amino acid sequence: CATSGLRQGAYEQYF. Full variable domain (remainder filled in from reference TRBV15 and TRBJ2-7): DAMVIQNPRYQVTQFGKPVTLSCSQTLNHNVMYWYQQKSSQAPKLLFHYYDKDFNNEADTPDNFQSRRPNTSFCFLDIRSPGLGDTAMYLCATSGLRQGAYEQYFGPGTRLTVT.

The CDR3, as DNA: TGTGCCAGCAGCCCCCGGGACAGGACGCTCGACAGAAATGAGCAGTTCTTC. Translation gives CASSPRDRTLDRNEQFF. V and J are TRBV3-1 (or the pseudogene TRBV3-2) and TRBJ2-1, with 8 nucleotides matching TRBD1. From germline, CDR1 is LGHDT and CDR2 YNNKEL (reference sequence). The CDR3 contains 17 residues. V lost 4 bases to trimming and J lost 7 bases; unmatched junction nucleotides: 15.

The chain joins TRBV12-3 or TRBV12-4 to TRBJ1-4; 7 bases line up with TRBD1. Trimming removed 6 bases from V and 8 bases from J; junction bases left unmatched: 6. CDR3 length: 13 amino acids. The CDR3 DNA reads as TGTGCCAGCAGCCCCCGGGACAGAGAAAAACTGTTTTTT. Residues: CASSPRDREKLFF.

In this sample, this clone turned up once. The chain couples TRBV7-9 to TRBJ1-5; D gene unclear. V was trimmed by 0 bases and J by 11 bases, leaving 17 bases between them. Per the germline V gene, CDR1 is SEHNR and CDR2 is FQNEAQ (reference sequence). CDR3 length: 15 amino acids. The CDR3 is CASSLADSPGSSQHF. DNA of the CDR3: TGTGCCAGCAGCTTAGCGGATTCACCCGGGTCGTCCCAGCATTTT.

This clone has just one count. The chain recombines TRBV24-1 with TRBJ2-5; D not certain. Deletions cut 3 bases from V and 2 bases from J, with 9 bases between. The CDR3 runs 14 residues. Germline V gives CDR1 KGHDR, CDR2 SFDVKD. The CDR3 loop is CATSDPNSQETQYF. In DNA, the CDR3 is TGTGCCACCAGTGATCCTAACTCACAAGAGACCCAGTACTTC.

As for this clone: Other DNA sequences from this sample encode an identical CDR3 as well. The rearrangement joins TRBV10-1 to TRBJ1-3; 9 positions match TRBD1. Germline values: CDR1 WNHNN, CDR2 SYGVQD (reference sequence). V lost 5 bases to trimming and J lost 2 bases; unmatched junction nucleotides: 4. The CDR3 runs to 15 residues. The CDR3 reads CASSTGTGTGNTIYF. The CDR3 nucleotides read TGCGCCAGCAGTACCGGGACAGGGACTGGAAACACCATATATTTT.

The chain recombines TRBV19 with TRBJ1-1; D is perhaps TRBD1 (5 bases). Germline-derived CDR1 and CDR2 are LNHDA and SQIVND (reference sequence). Between the trimmed V and J ends, which lost 8 bases and 1 base, there was a span of 14 bases. The CDR3 covers 14 residues. CDR3 DNA sequence: TGTGCCAGTTGTCACCAGGGAACGAACACTGAAGCTTTCTTT. As protein: CASCHQGTNTEAFF.

J is TRBJ2-7 and V is TRBV6-5; 7 nucleotides agree with TRBD1. Germline CDR1 and CDR2: MNHEY and SVGAGI. The CDR3 contains 14 residues. With V trimmed by 0 bases and J by 6 bases, 5 bases remained unmatched. CDR3 DNA sequence: TGTGCCAGCAGTTACTCGGGGACAGCAGCCGAGCAGTACTTC. This sequence encodes CASSYSGTAAEQYF.